A single T cell receptor (beta chain) is shown here with its context. The antigen is not known. Regarding time point: cycle 4 day 1 (C4D1), after five to seven weeks of nivolumab. Relapse after autologous stem cell transplantation occurred in every patient, and brentuximab vedotin exposure varied. The CD4+ T cells used were purified from thawed PBMCs through magnetic negative selection. The sample is drawn from a study of PD-1 blockade in classical Hodgkin lymphoma. This CDR3 is 16 amino acids long. V dropped 1 base and J dropped 1 base, with 13 bases sitting between them. Germline CDR1 and CDR2: SGHVS and FQNEAQ. Here immunoSEQ multiplex PCR was the method, and the copy in TCRdb shows in-frame clones only, minus some. The profile shows more than 9,000 clones, approximately 81% of them singletons. Broader study findings: Diminished baseline TCR diversity has been reported in newly diagnosed patients relative to healthy donors. CD4+ TCR diversity climbed significantly by C4D1, unlike CD8+ TCR diversity.

The starting material was CD4+ T cells from blood, obtained before the fourth cycle of nivolumab. The chain uses TRBV7-8 and TRBJ1-2, with D unclear. The source of this sequence is a human donor with classical Hodgkin lymphoma. The CDR3 is CASSLVVGIGNYGYTF. CDR3 in DNA: TGTGCCAGCAGCTTAGTGGTGGGCATTGGTAACTATGGCTACACCTTC.